The rows below give T cell receptor beta chains drawn from one sample of a study of blood T cell repertoires in COVID-19. Libraries were prepared by immunoSEQ multiplex PCR; TCRdb keeps only in-frame clonotypes and omits some of them. The data contain about 210,000 clones, roughly 78% of them singletons. Specimen: peripheral blood. The receptor source for this set is a woman aged 40 to 49 with acute or convalescent COVID-19. Each CDR3 is given with its conserved first and last residue. A D gene is named only where the DNA matches it firmly. Size values are once, few and many counts, or a class for expanded clones, and some rows have none.

>14|TRBV2|TRBJ1-1|-|TRBD1
TGTGCCAGCAGAAGACAGGGGGCGAACACTGAAGCTTTCTTT
CASRRQGANTEAFF
>15|TRBV19|TRBJ1-5|few|-
TGTGCCAGTAGTATAGAGACTCTCTTAATCCAGCCCCAGCATTTT
CASSIETLLIQPQHF
>12|TRBV20-1|TRBJ1-1|-|-
TGCAGTGCTAGTCGGGTGAACACTGAAGCTTTCTTT
CSASRVNTEAFF
>13|TRBV24-1|TRBJ2-5|-|-
TGTGCCACCAGCGGGAGTCATCAAGAGACCCAGTACTTC
CATSGSHQETQYF
>15|TRBV9|TRBJ1-5|-|-
TGTGCCAGCAGCGCCGGACAGTCTTTCAATCAGCCCCAGCATTTT
CASSAGQSFNQPQHF
>15|TRBV7-8|TRBJ2-7|-|TRBD1
TGTGCCAGCAGCCTCCGGGGACAGGGGAACTACGAGCAGTACTTC
CASSLRGQGNYEQYF
>14|TRBV6-2/TRBV6-3|TRBJ2-4|-|TRBD2
TGTGCCAGCAGTGCGGGGGACGATAGAAACATTCAGTACTTC
CASSAGDDRNIQYF
>17|TRBV27|TRBJ1-3|-|TRBD1
TGTGCCAGCAGTTTTCCTGCCGACAGGGTCTCTGGAAACACCATATATTTT
CASSFPADRVSGNTIYF
>15|TRBV7-8|TRBJ2-7|-|-
TGTGCCAGCAGCTTGCAGTTGGGGGGTAGTTACGAGCAGTACTTC
CASSLQLGGSYEQYF
>14|TRBV4-2|TRBJ1-2|-|-
TGTGCCAGCAGCCAAGATAACAGGATGTATGGCTACACCTTC
CASSQDNRMYGYTF
>13|TRBV12-3/TRBV12-4|TRBJ1-5|-|-
TGTGCCAGCAGTTTTAGGTCTTTCGGGTCCCAGCATTTT
CASSFRSFGSQHF
>19|TRBV4-1|TRBJ2-7|-|TRBD2
TGCGCCAGCAGCCAAACCCCGGGGCTAGCGGGAGGGCGGTCTGTCGAGCAGTACTTC
CASSQTPGLAGGRSVEQYF
>14|TRBV5-5|TRBJ1-1|few|-
TGTGCCAGCAGCTTGGTTCGGGGGAACACTGAAGCTTTCTTT
CASSLVRGNTEAFF
>12|TRBV29-1|TRBJ1-1|-|-
TGCAGCGTTTCCAGCGGCAACACTGAAGCTTTCTTT
CSVSSGNTEAFF
>14|TRBV15|TRBJ1-1|-|-
TGTGCCACCAGCAGAGATCGGACGGCCGGGAAAGCTTTCTTT
CATSRDRTAGKAFF
>15|TRBV4-1|TRBJ2-7|-|-
TGCGCCAGCAGCCAAGAAACAGGGATGGGCTACGAGCAGTACTTC
CASSQETGMGYEQYF
>16|TRBV12-5|TRBJ1-5|once|-
TGTGCTAGTGGTCTGGCTGGGGCCGGAAACAATCAGCCCCAGCATTTT
CASGLAGAGNNQPQHF
>16|TRBV7-9|TRBJ2-7|-|-
TGTGCCAGCAGCTTCCCGGGTTCCCGGGTACCCTACGAGCAGTACTTC
CASSFPGSRVPYEQYF
>16|TRBV13|TRBJ2-7|-|TRBD1
TGTGCCAGCAGCTTAGAGGGGCAGGGGGCTATCTCCGAGCAGTACTTC
CASSLEGQGAISEQYF
>14|TRBV6-5|TRBJ1-1|-|-
TGTGCCAGCAGTCTAAGGACAGTGAGCACTGAAGCTTTCTTT
CASSLRTVSTEAFF
>12|TRBV30|TRBJ2-7|few|-
TGTGCCTGGAGTGTGGGAGGTACCGAGCAGTACTTC
CAWSVGGTEQYF
>13|TRBV19|TRBJ1-1|few|-
TGTGCCAGTACCCCGGGACACAACACTGAAGCTTTCTTT
CASTPGHNTEAFF
>15|TRBV24-1|TRBJ2-1|few|TRBD2
TGTGCCACCAGAGCCGGGACTAGTAGGCCTAATGAGCAGTTCTTC
CATRAGTSRPNEQFF
>15|TRBV19|TRBJ1-2|-|-
TGTGCCAGTAGTATCCGCAAGGGGATCAACTATGGCTACACCTTC
CASSIRKGINYGYTF
>16|TRBV7-9|TRBJ1-1|-|TRBD1
TGTGCCAGCAGCCTCGGAGGAGGGGGCCTCTTGAGTGAAGCTTTCTTT
CASSLGGGGLLSEAFF
>15|TRBV2|TRBJ2-3|-|TRBD2
TGTGCCAGCAGTGCTAGCGGGGGGTTTTTCGATACGCAGTATTTT
CASSASGGFFDTQYF
>11|TRBV28|TRBJ2-7|-|-
TGTGCTACCAGGGAGGCCTACGAGCAGTACTTC
CATREAYEQYF
>15|TRBV7-2|TRBJ2-1|-|TRBD2
TGTGCCAGCAGCTCCGGGACTAGCGGGAGGAGCATGCAGTTCTTC
CASSSGTSGRSMQFF
>15|TRBV15|TRBJ2-1|-|TRBD1
TGTGCCACCAGCAGAGGAAGGACAGGGGGCAATGAGCAGTTCTTC
CATSRGRTGGNEQFF